This record looks at one T cell receptor beta chain sequence and its context. This sample was taken from a study of blood T cell repertoires in COVID-19. Background on the study: Sources were T cells, B-cell-depleted T cells, or PBMCs; the material itself was cDNA or gDNA.

Clones were sequenced by immunoSEQ multiplex PCR, and TCRdb holds only the in-frame ones, with some missing. This sample has 250,000 to 300,000 clones, with over 85% found just once. Participants had their cohort set by participant-reported clinical history. The length of the CDR3 is 17 residues. After removal of 2 bases from V and 3 bases from J, the junction contained 7 bases not matched to a gene. Germline-derived CDR1 and CDR2 are SEHNR and FQNEAQ (reference sequence). V gene TRBV7-9 combines with J gene TRBJ2-2; TRBD2 matches 9 bases. The sample comprised PBMCs or T cells enriched from blood (not recorded which). This TCR was recovered from a woman aged 55-69 years who had recovered from COVID-19. The CDR3 protein is CASSLSASGEYTGELFF. For the CDR3, the DNA is TGTGCCAGCAGCTTATCGGCTAGCGGGGAGTACACCGGGGAGCTGTTTTTT.